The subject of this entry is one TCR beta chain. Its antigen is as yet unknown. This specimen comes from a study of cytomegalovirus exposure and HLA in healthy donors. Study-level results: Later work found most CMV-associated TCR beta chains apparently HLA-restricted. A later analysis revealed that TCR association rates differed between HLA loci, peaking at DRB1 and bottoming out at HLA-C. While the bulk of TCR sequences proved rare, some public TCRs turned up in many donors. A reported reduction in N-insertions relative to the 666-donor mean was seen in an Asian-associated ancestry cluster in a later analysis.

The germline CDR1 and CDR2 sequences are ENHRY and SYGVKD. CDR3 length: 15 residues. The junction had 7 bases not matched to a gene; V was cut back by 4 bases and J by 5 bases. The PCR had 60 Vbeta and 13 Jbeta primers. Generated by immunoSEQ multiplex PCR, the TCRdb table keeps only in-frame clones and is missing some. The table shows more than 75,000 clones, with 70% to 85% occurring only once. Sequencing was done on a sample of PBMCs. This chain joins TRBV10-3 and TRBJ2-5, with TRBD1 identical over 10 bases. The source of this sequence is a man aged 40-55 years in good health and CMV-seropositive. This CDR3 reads CAISGTGGFGETQYF. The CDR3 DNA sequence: TGTGCCATCAGTGGGACAGGGGGGTTTGGCGAGACCCAGTACTTC.